The 19 T cell receptor beta chains listed next were all sequenced from one sample in a study of blood T cell repertoires in COVID-19. Some clones are missing from TCRdb's copy, which holds only in-frame ones; the method was immunoSEQ multiplex PCR. The sample shows about 160,000 clones, about three quarters of them seen only once. The sample comprised peripheral blood. The receptors come from a man aged 60-69 years with acute or convalescent COVID-19.

The chain carries TRBV4-1 and TRBJ1-2, with 8 bases matching TRBD1. In germline, CDR1 is MGHRA, CDR2 YSYEKL. The CDR3 sequence is 14 residues long. The trim removed 0 bases at V and 6 bases at J, leaving 3 bases unmatched. CDR3 sequence reads: CASSQEDRVNGYTF. DNA of the CDR3: TGCGCCAGCAGCCAAGAGGACAGGGTCAATGGCTACACCTTC.

V and J are TRBV10-3 and TRBJ2-3; tentatively, D is TRBD2 (7 bases). The V gene lost 3 bases and the J gene lost 5 bases, with 21 bases spanning the gap. This CDR3 is 17 amino acids long. Germline loops: CDR1 ENHRY, CDR2 SYGVKD. The CDR3: CAISDGGRAGALDTQYF. DNA for the CDR3: TGTGCCATCAGTGATGGAGGGAGGGCAGGGGCCTTAGATACGCAGTATTTT.

The CDR3 DNA is TGTGCCAGCAGCCCCGGACTCGTTCGGCAGGGGTTTTATGGCTACACCTTC. Protein: CASSPGLVRQGFYGYTF. The V and J genes are TRBV5-4 and TRBJ1-2, with D perhaps TRBD1 (6 bases). Deletions cut 4 bases from V and 5 bases from J, with 24 bases between. The CDR3 loop spans 17 amino acids. The germline V gene encodes CDR1 SGHNT and CDR2 YYREEE (reference sequence).

This clone was seen more than once but under ten times. The chain employs TRBV10-3 and TRBJ2-7; TRBD1 aligns across 9 bases. The CDR3 covers 14 residues. V was pared by 4 bases and J by 2 bases, with 3 bases of the junction left unmatched. Germline V gene data show CDR1 as ENHRY and CDR2 as SYGVKD. Written as DNA, the CDR3 is TGTGCCATCAGTGGCGGGACAGGGACCTACGAGCAGTACTTC. It translates to CAISGGTGTYEQYF.

This rearrangement joins TRBV5-6 to TRBJ2-3; weak D call: TRBD2 (6 bases). The V gene lost 2 bases and the J gene lost 6 bases, with 19 bases spanning the gap. From germline, CDR1 is SGHDT and CDR2 YYEEEE. The CDR3 contains 16 residues. The CDR3 nucleotides are TGTGCCAGCAGCTTAGAGCTGCGGGGAGGTTCGGATACGCAGTATTTT. Translation gives CASSLELRGGSDTQYF. Variable domain in full (rest from reference TRBV5-6 and TRBJ2-3): DAGVTQSPTHLIKTRGQQVTLRCSPKSGHDTVSWYQQALGQGPQFIFQYYEEEERQRGNFPDRFSGHQFPNYSSELNVNALLLGDSALYLCASSLELRGGSDTQYFGPGTRLTVL.

This CDR3 is CASSYPRAGGFAEQFF. Written as DNA, the CDR3 is TGTGCCAGCAGTTACCCCAGAGCGGGGGGGTTCGCTGAGCAGTTCTTC. This chain uses TRBV6-2 or TRBV6-3 with TRBJ2-1; TRBD2 matches at 10 bases. CDR1 MNHEY and CDR2 SVGEGT come from the germline V gene. J lost 9 bases, V lost 2 bases, and 10 bases had no gene match. The CDR3 sequence is 16 residues long.

The CDR3 coding sequence is TGTGCCAGCAGCCAGGGCGTGAGCAGATTGAACACTGAAGCTTTCTTT. Residues: CASSQGVSRLNTEAFF. The chain carries TRBV4-2 and TRBJ1-1; D remains unclear. Trimming pared 3 bases from V and 0 bases from J, leaving 14 bases between. The CDR3 consists of 16 residues. Germline loops: CDR1 LGHNA, CDR2 YNFKEQ.

The chain links TRBV19 to TRBJ1-6, with D possibly matching TRBD1 (5 bases). The CDR3 length is 14 residues. The V end was cut by 3 bases, the J end by 8 bases, with 11 bases between. The V gene's germline CDR1 is LNHDA and CDR2 SQIVND (reference sequence). The CDR3 loop is CASSMGREDSPLHF. The CDR3 nucleotides are TGTGCCAGTAGTATGGGCAGGGAAGATTCACCCCTCCACTTT.

This rearrangement joins TRBV7-8 to TRBJ2-2; D not certain. Trimming removed 3 bases from V and 5 bases from J, with 7 bases in between. From germline, CDR1 is SGHVS and CDR2 FQNEAQ. The CDR3 runs 13 residues. The CDR3 DNA reads TGTGCCAGCAGCTTCAGGCGAACCGGGGAGCTGTTTTTT. Its translation is CASSFRRTGELFF.

The rearrangement links TRBV10-1 to TRBJ2-1; 12 bases map to TRBD2. This CDR3 region has 18 residues. J was trimmed by 3 bases and V by 2 bases; bases with no gene match: 8. Germline CDR1 and CDR2: WNHNN and SYGVQD (reference sequence). As DNA, the CDR3 is TGCGCCAGCAGTGAGGATAGGACTAGCGGGATGATCTACAATGAGCAGTTCTTC. Protein sequence: CASSEDRTSGMIYNEQFF.

The V call is TRBV28, the J call TRBJ2-5, with a possible D match to TRBD1 (5 bases). The CDR3 is 17 amino acids. V lost 6 bases and J 0 bases, leaving 20 bases between the germline ends. Germline CDR1 is MDHEN and CDR2 is SYDVKM. CDR3 loop: CASSPIDRDKYQETQYF. CDR3 coding DNA: TGTGCCAGCAGCCCTATAGACAGAGACAAGTACCAAGAGACCCAGTACTTC.

In this sample, this clone turned up a few times. The V and J genes are TRBV7-9 and TRBJ1-4; maybe TRBD1 (5 bases). The CDR3 is 14 residues long. V was pared by 5 bases and J by 5 bases, with 12 bases between. Germline values: CDR1 SEHNR, CDR2 FQNEAQ (reference sequence). This CDR3 is CASSEGHVNEKLFF. Written as DNA, the CDR3 is TGTGCCAGCAGCGAAGGACATGTAAATGAAAAACTGTTTTTT.

This clone has just one count. The chain recombines TRBV25-1 with TRBJ1-1; D is perhaps TRBD1 (6 bases). V lost 5 bases, J lost 1 base, and 8 bases lay in between. Looked up from germline, CDR1 is MGHDK and CDR2 is SYGVNS. The CDR3 extends over 13 amino acids. CDR3 DNA sequence: TGTGCCAGCAGTCTAGGGGGGAACACTGAAGCTTTCTTT. Its translation: CASSLGGNTEAFF.

The chain is built from TRBV6-5 and TRBJ2-7; 7 bases fit TRBD1. CDR3 length equals 14 residues. Germline-derived CDR1 and CDR2 are MNHEY and SVGAGI. The V gene end was trimmed by 6 bases and the J gene end by 6 bases; junction bases not matched to a gene: 11. CDR3 sequence reads: CASRRQTGIGEQYF. The CDR3 nucleotides are TGTGCCAGCAGACGACAGACAGGGATCGGCGAGCAGTACTTC.

The chain's CDR3 is CASSLSGGYEQYF. The CDR3 DNA reads TGTGCCAGCAGCTTGAGCGGCGGTTACGAGCAGTACTTC. The chain employs TRBV5-4 and TRBJ2-7; tentatively, D is TRBD2 (5 bases). The germline gives CDR1 SGHNT, CDR2 YYREEE (reference sequence). V lost 1 base to trimming and J lost 4 bases, with 9 bases between them. The CDR3 loop spans 13 amino acids.

There are a few counts of this clone. The V call is TRBV5-6, the J call TRBJ2-5, with a possible D match to TRBD1 (6 bases). Germline V gene sequence: CDR1 SGHDT, CDR2 YYEEEE. CDR3 size: 14 residues. V was cut by 2 bases and J by 1 base, with 9 bases left in between. CDR3 protein: CASSFRGFQETQYF. Written as DNA, the CDR3 is TGTGCCAGCAGCTTCAGGGGCTTCCAAGAGACCCAGTACTTC.

V is TRBV10-3 and J is TRBJ1-5; 9 bases are shared with TRBD1. This CDR3 contains 16 residues. The junction had 11 bases not matched to a gene; V was cut back by 4 bases and J by 7 bases. Germline values: CDR1 ENHRY, CDR2 SYGVKD. The CDR3 loop is CAISATGTGGEQPQHF. CDR3 coding DNA: TGTGCCATCAGTGCGACGGGAACAGGGGGCGAACAGCCCCAGCATTTT.

This chain uses TRBV5-1 with TRBJ2-3; 9 nucleotides line up with TRBD1. Losses at the gene ends were 3 bases for V and 1 base for J; bases not matched to a gene: 12. Germline values: CDR1 SGHRS, CDR2 YFSETQ. CDR3 length equals 18 residues. The CDR3 is CASSSYGTGQLGTDTQYF. In nucleotides, the CDR3 is TGCGCCAGCAGCTCCTACGGGACAGGGCAGTTAGGCACAGATACGCAGTATTTT.

The chain combines TRBV5-1 with TRBJ1-2; D remains unclear. The CDR3 contains 14 residues. From germline, CDR1 is SGHRS and CDR2 YFSETQ. The V end lost 0 bases, the J end lost 1 base, and 7 bases lay between the germline ends. The CDR3 here is CASSLGGNNYGYTF. The DNA of the CDR3 is TGCGCCAGCAGCTTGGGAGGAAATAACTATGGCTACACCTTC.